The table lists the clone carrying this T cell receptor (beta chain) with a few counts. Purity of the CD4+ and CD8+ cells, isolated by positive magnetic bead selection, was checked by flow cytometry. Germline V CDR1 and CDR2: SNHLY, FYNNEI. This CDR3 contains 11 residues. The ends were cut back, 9 bases at V and 5 bases at J, with 10 bases in the middle. Using immunoSEQ multiplex PCR, the repertoire was profiled, and TCRdb retains in-frame clones only, with some absent. This table holds 20,000 or so clones, over 75% found once. The data derive from a study of somatic mutations in cytotoxic T cells in rheumatoid arthritis.

The rearrangement uses TRBV2 and TRBJ1-1, with D uncertain. Sequences were obtained from CD8+ T cells sorted from blood. This receptor was obtained from a woman between 45 and 65 years old in good health. The CDR3 reads CASSTLTEAFF. The DNA for the CDR3 is TGTGCCAGTTCCACCTTGACTGAAGCTTTCTTT.